What follows is one TCR beta chain and its context. Its target antigen remains unknown. Base qualities are not at hand, and no much larger clone is one base apart. This sample was taken from a study of shared clonotypes between healthy human individuals (dated by TCRdb to between 2020 and 2021). For the wider study: A few men and a couple of women, aged 18 to 49 years, made up the cohort. Per donor, three plates each were used for CD4 naive and CD4 memory, two for CD8 naive, and one for CD8 memory. Blood TCR repertoires of about 5 healthy adults were deeply sequenced to estimate repertoire size and the extent of clonotype sharing between individuals. To increase sequencing depth and limit assay-specific biases, different laboratories used diverse techniques to prepare libraries and sequence TCR repertoires. Between about 0.8 and 9 billion PBMCs per donor were obtained by leukapheresis.

CD8 naive samples were CD45RO-negative cells positively selected for CCR7, giving a CD45RA+CCR7+ population that excluded TemRA cells. The donors were healthy, HIV-negative adults with no recently reported acute infections or vaccinations. All donors were Caucasian adults living in Nashville, Tennessee, USA. Blood was collected by leukapheresis, and PBMCs were isolated by Ficoll-Histopaque density gradient centrifugation and then cryopreserved in liquid nitrogen vapor phase. Analytical flow cytometry was used to check the purity and quantity of every magnetically sorted T cell population. Genomic DNA was isolated from each sorted fraction and quantified by UV absorbance on a Nanodrop 2000c. Overall study outcomes, separate from this receptor: Because the study included a small number of donors, the genetic and exposure-history diversity represented was limited. Across several donors, around 5% of naive CD4, approximately 3.5% of naive CD8, under 2.5% of memory CD4, and approximately 0.42% of memory CD8 clonotypes were shared. Rarefaction of sorted-subset datasets indicated incomplete sequencing despite the large sequencing depth. Compared with non-shared clonotypes, clonotypes shared by all four sorted-subset donors had higher generation probabilities. Only blood was sampled, and tissue TCR repertoires likely differ from those in blood. Naive subsets generally had larger estimated clonotype richness than memory subsets. Based on pairwise subsampling, the degree of clonotype sharing among donors was expected to be affected by sequencing depth.

The CDR3, cysteine through phenylalanine, is 16 amino acids long. CDR3 DNA only is kept here, 48 bases in frame from base 1. Trimmed from V: 2 bases; trimmed from J: 5 bases; junction bases lacking a gene match: 9. CDR1 and CDR2, per the germline V gene, are SGHDN and FVKESK. TCR CDR3 regions were amplified from genomic DNA by multiplex PCR using the deep immunoSEQ assay. Extracted genomic DNA from each cell subset was spread evenly across all wells of several immunoSEQ 96-well plates, with each plate serving as a replicate. For sorted subsets, 150 to 200 ng genomic DNA, equal to tens of thousands of T cell genomes, was loaded into each replicate PCR. The purified libraries were quantified using a Qubit 3.0 fluorometer, sized with a Bioanalyzer 2100, and then quantified again using the KAPA Library Quantification kit. Each immunoSEQ 96-well plate was sequenced on its own single-read 150-cycle Illumina NextSeq 550 flow cell. The source study handled its data this way. The immunoSEQ output contained only junctional sequences without quality scores, so filtering could not match that applied to full-length reads. Sequences were annotated with PyIR, a Python wrapper for IgBLAST v1.9, and V/J genes and CDR3 were assigned using IMGT germline references. Reads were removed for weak V/J assignments (E-value above 1e-6), missing CDR3, stop codons, out-of-frame junctions, or ambiguous translated residues. A V3J clonotype was defined by an identical inferred V gene, J gene, and CDR3 amino acid sequence. Percentage overlap between repertoires was calculated by dividing the number of shared unique clonotypes by the size of the smaller repertoire. Three approaches were used to assess repertoire richness: RTK rarefaction, the Chao1 estimator, and Recon v2.1 estimates of unobserved clonotypes. OLGA was used to compute generation probabilities for all TCRbeta clonotypes that the gDNA method yielded from a few donors. The clones in this table, taken by TCRdb from immuneACCESS, are in-frame only. Not every clone is retained; where verified, under half of the shortfall comes from an unresolved V gene, and the cause of the rest is unknown. Clonal size and the V and J genes are those of that table, whereas D and trimming came from the DNA. Present in this sample are around 2,100,000 clones, just under 95% of which were seen just once. Of the sample, 1.2% falls within the top ten clones.

Source material: naive CD8+ T cells sorted from blood. This specimen's cell subset or site label, per the study, means: CD45RA+CCR7+. This TCR derives from a man aged 18 to 30 in good health. The rearrangement combines TRBV14 with TRBJ2-7; 10 central nucleotides agree with TRBD1. The CDR3 region reads CASSQLFGTGVHEQYF. The DNA sequence is given as TGTGCCAGCAGCCAACTGTTCGGGACAGGGGTCCACGAGCAGTACTTC.